These 30 T cell receptor beta chains were all obtained from the same sample, sequenced in a study of blood T cell repertoires in COVID-19 (dated by TCRdb to 2019 to 2021). The library was made by the immunoSEQ multiplex PCR assay. What TCRdb holds here is the immuneACCESS table cut down to in-frame rearrangements. Part of the clones is not present; checked against another copy, under half of the missing clones reflect an unresolved V gene, and the others are unexplained. Here the sample has 200,000 to 250,000 clones; roughly 80% occur a single time. 6.5% to 9.5% of the sample is taken by the ten largest. The sample was peripheral blood. These receptors were obtained from an elderly woman with COVID-19, enrolled during active disease.

The chain recombines TRBV7-9 with TRBJ2-5; 7 bases map to TRBD1. Germline V gives CDR1 SEHNR, CDR2 FQNEAQ (reference sequence). After removal of 6 bases from V and 14 bases from J, the junction contained 15 bases not matched to a gene. The CDR3 length is 13 residues. The CDR3 is CASRQNTGAPNYF. The CDR3 bases are TGTGCCAGCAGACAAAATACAGGGGCTCCAAATTACTTC.

The chain links TRBV19 to TRBJ2-7; possible D gene TRBD2, 5 bases. Between the trimmed V and J ends, which lost 5 bases and 7 bases, there was a span of 21 bases. Germline-derived CDR1 and CDR2 are LNHDA and SQIVND (reference sequence). The CDR3 extends over 15 amino acids. CDR3 residues: CASSLGGMRVDEQYF. The CDR3 DNA sequence: TGTGCCAGTAGTCTCGGTGGGATGAGGGTAGATGAGCAGTACTTC.

The chain uses TRBV6-6 and TRBJ2-5; the D gene is possibly TRBD2 (7 bases). V was trimmed by 7 bases and J by 4 bases, leaving 13 bases between them. Per the germline V gene, CDR1 is MNHNY and CDR2 is SVGAGI (reference sequence). This CDR3 contains 13 residues. CDR3 in amino acids: CASTEGGIETQYF. CDR3 DNA sequence: TGTGCCAGCACCGAGGGGGGGATAGAGACCCAGTACTTC.

This chain uses TRBV6-5 with TRBJ1-6; maybe TRBD1 (6 bases). Germline V lookup: CDR1 MNHEY, CDR2 SVGAGI. The CDR3 extends over 15 amino acids. V dropped 8 bases and J dropped 7 bases, with 18 bases sitting between them. In nucleotides, the CDR3 is TGTGCCAGCGGAGGAACAGGGTTGGGGAATTCACCCCTCCACTTT. Its translation is CASGGTGLGNSPLHF.

CDR3 bases: TGTGCCTGGAGTGAGGGGGCAGGACAGCCCCAGCATTTT. Translated, it gives CAWSEGAGQPQHF. The gene calls are TRBV30 and TRBJ1-5, with TRBD1 identical over 7 bases. Germline CDR1 is GTSNPN and CDR2 is SVGIG (reference sequence). CDR3 length: 13 residues. The junction had 4 bases not matched to a gene; V was cut back by 1 base and J by 7 bases.

This clone came up many times. The CDR3 protein is CSAKESQGAYEQYF. The CDR3 DNA reads TGCAGCGCCAAGGAATCACAGGGGGCCTACGAGCAGTACTTC. This rearrangement joins TRBV29-1 to TRBJ2-7, with 8 bases identical to TRBD1. The CDR3 has 14 residues. Germline V CDR1 and CDR2: SQVTM, ANQGSEA. Trimming cost V 7 bases and J 2 bases; bases outside gene matches: 10.

The chain joins TRBV5-1 to TRBJ1-3; 7 bases line up with TRBD1. The J segment lost 9 bases and the V segment lost 3 bases, leaving 12 bases of the junction unmatched. The CDR3 has 15 residues. Germline V gene sequence: CDR1 SGHRS, CDR2 YFSETQ. CDR3 residues: CASSWTGQEGGTIYF. CDR3 in DNA: TGCGCCAGCAGCTGGACAGGACAAGAGGGGGGCACCATATATTTT.

The chain joins TRBV7-6 to TRBJ2-3, with TRBD1 matching over 7 bases. CDR1 SGHVS and CDR2 FNYEAQ come from the germline V gene. The CDR3 consists of 15 residues. With V trimmed by 5 bases and J by 3 bases, 8 bases remained unmatched. CDR3 nucleotide sequence: TGTGCCAGCAGCCCAACAGGGGTGTTAACAGATACGCAGTATTTT. It encodes CASSPTGVLTDTQYF.

The genes are TRBV6-5 and TRBJ2-1; D may be TRBD1 (6 bases). The V gene's germline CDR1 is MNHEY and CDR2 SVGAGI. Trimming shortened V by 2 bases and J by 1 base, and 9 bases separated the two germline ends. This CDR3 spans 15 amino acids. Here the CDR3 DNA reads TGTGCCAGCAGTTACATCAGGGGATCCTACAATGAGCAGTTCTTC. This encodes CASSYIRGSYNEQFF.

In this sample, this clone turned up a few times. The V and J genes are TRBV30 and TRBJ1-4; no clear D gene. CDR1 GTSNPN and CDR2 SVGIG come from the germline V gene (reference sequence). There are 17 residues in the CDR3. Between the trimmed V and J ends, which lost 3 bases and 4 bases, there was a span of 21 bases. The CDR3 sequence is CAWRTGFGGRSNEKLFF. The DNA for the CDR3 is TGTGCCTGGAGGACGGGTTTTGGAGGGCGCAGTAATGAAAAACTGTTTTTT.

The chain uses TRBV25-1 and TRBJ2-2; TRBD1 is a possible D gene (6 bases). Trimming stripped 3 bases from V and 6 bases from J, with 23 bases between. Germline CDR1 and CDR2: MGHDK and SYGVNS. The CDR3 contains 18 residues. Written as DNA, the CDR3 is TGTGCCAGCAGTGAGGTCGGGATGGGGGCAGGGGATGCCGGGGAGCTGTTTTTT. It translates to CASSEVGMGAGDAGELFF. Together with reference TRBV25-1 and TRBJ2-2, the CDR3 gives the full variable domain: EADIYQTPRYLVIGTGKKITLECSQTMGHDKMYWYQQDPGMELHLIHYSYGVNSTEKGDLSSESTVSRIRTEHFPLTLESARPSHTSQYLCASSEVGMGAGDAGELFFGEGSRLTVL.

This clone was seen a single time. V is TRBV5-6 and J is TRBJ1-1; D remains ambiguous. Trimming took 4 bases from V and 1 from J, leaving 8 bases between them. CDR3 size: 13 residues. Germline assignment: CDR1 SGHDT and CDR2 YYEEEE. As DNA, the CDR3 is TGTGCCAGCAGCCGAGATAGGAACACTGAAGCTTTCTTT. It yields the protein CASSRDRNTEAFF.

The V and J genes are TRBV6-5 and TRBJ1-2; D remains unclear. There are 12 residues in the CDR3. Germline V gene sequence: CDR1 MNHEY, CDR2 SVGAGI. V was pared by 6 bases and J by 4 bases, with 9 bases between. The CDR3 region has the DNA TGTGCCAGCAGCAGGATCGTCTATGGCTACACCTTC. The encoded protein is CASSRIVYGYTF.

The chain employs TRBV18 and TRBJ1-2, with D tentatively TRBD1 (6 bases). This CDR3 region has 14 residues. V shed 6 bases and J shed 3 bases, with 14 bases lying between them. The germline V gene encodes CDR1 KGHSH and CDR2 LQKENI. The CDR3 region is CASSVQGGDYGYTF. CDR3 sequence (DNA): TGTGCCAGCTCGGTACAGGGAGGGGACTATGGCTACACCTTC.

This chain links TRBV5-5 with TRBJ1-2; tentative D call: TRBD1 (5 bases). Germline CDR1 is SGHKS and CDR2 is YYEKEE (reference sequence). Trimming stripped 2 bases from V and 4 bases from J, with 9 bases between. This CDR3 is built from 13 residues. CDR3 sequence reads: CASSLRGTYGYTF. The CDR3 DNA sequence: TGTGCCAGCAGCTTAAGGGGTACCTATGGCTACACCTTC.

The rearrangement joins TRBV5-1 to TRBJ1-1; 12 bases are a match to TRBD1. The V gene end was trimmed by 6 bases and the J gene end by 0 bases; junction bases not matched to a gene: 6. CDR1 SGHRS and CDR2 YFSETQ come from the germline V gene. This CDR3 is 16 amino acids long. The CDR3 reads CASTGTGGRLNTEAFF. CDR3 bases: TGCGCCAGCACCGGGACAGGGGGCAGATTGAACACTGAAGCTTTCTTT.

The rearrangement joins TRBV18 to TRBJ1-5; D not resolved. V was cut by 6 bases and J by 0 bases, with 12 bases left in between. The CDR3 sequence is 15 residues long. Germline loops: CDR1 KGHSH, CDR2 LQKENI. The CDR3 spells CASSLVGDSNQPQHF. DNA for the CDR3: TGTGCCAGCTCCCTGGTAGGAGATAGCAATCAGCCCCAGCATTTT.

In DNA form, the CDR3 reads TGTGCCAGCAGTCTAGGCTCCTACGAGCAGTACTTC. This gives the protein CASSLGSYEQYF. This chain uses TRBV11-2 with TRBJ2-7; unclear D gene. Trimming shortened V by 6 bases and J by 0 bases, and 6 bases separated the two germline ends. Germline CDR1 and CDR2: SGHAT and FQNNGV. The CDR3 contains 12 residues.

V is TRBV28 and J is TRBJ2-7; tentative D call: TRBD1 (5 bases). CDR1 is MDHEN and CDR2 is SYDVKM in the germline V gene. The CDR3 extends over 17 amino acids. V was pared by 5 bases and J by 1 base, with 21 bases between. This chain's CDR3 is CASSPRTLTPISYEQYF. CDR3 DNA sequence: TGTGCCAGCAGTCCCCGGACACTTACCCCTATTTCCTACGAGCAGTACTTC. Combining the CDR3 with reference TRBV28 and TRBJ2-7 gives the whole variable domain DVKVTQSSRYLVKRTGEKVFLECVQDMDHENMFWYRQDPGLGLRLIYFSYDVKMKEKGDIPEGYSVSREKKERFSLILESASTNQTSMYLCASSPRTLTPISYEQYFGPGTRLTVT.

This clone appeared once. The chain couples TRBV28 to TRBJ2-1; possible D gene TRBD2, 5 bases. V dropped 2 bases and J dropped 5 bases, with 10 bases sitting between them. The CDR3 extends over 14 amino acids. Per the germline V gene, CDR1 is MDHEN and CDR2 is SYDVKM. The CDR3 loop reads CASSLTSGNNEQFF. DNA for the CDR3: TGTGCCAGCAGTTTAACGAGCGGAAACAATGAGCAGTTCTTC.

The chain links TRBV24-1 to TRBJ2-3; TRBD2 agrees at 9 bases. With V trimmed by 1 base and J by 2 bases, 3 bases remained unmatched. This CDR3 has 16 amino acids. CDR1 and CDR2 (germline): KGHDR, SFDVKD. CDR3 sequence reads: CATSDFKRGVTDTQYF. The CDR3 DNA sequence: TGTGCCACCAGTGATTTCAAGCGGGGGGTCACAGATACGCAGTATTTT.

The V call is TRBV7-8, the J call TRBJ2-1; D gene uncertain. Germline CDR1 reads SGHVS; CDR2 reads FQNEAQ. V dropped 5 bases and J dropped 5 bases, with 7 bases sitting between them. The CDR3 sequence is 12 residues long. This CDR3 is CASSLYHNEQFF. CDR3 sequence (DNA): TGTGCCAGCAGCCTCTACCACAATGAGCAGTTCTTC.

The genes are TRBV28 and TRBJ2-5; 7 bases are a match to TRBD1. The CDR3 loop spans 14 amino acids. Germline loops: CDR1 MDHEN, CDR2 SYDVKM. V gave up 4 bases and J gave up 5 bases; unmatched junction bases: 7. CDR3 protein: CASSSWTGGETQYF. The CDR3, as DNA: TGTGCCAGCAGTTCCTGGACAGGTGGGGAGACCCAGTACTTC. Filled out from reference TRBV28 and TRBJ2-5, the complete variable domain reads DVKVTQSSRYLVKRTGEKVFLECVQDMDHENMFWYRQDPGLGLRLIYFSYDVKMKEKGDIPEGYSVSREKKERFSLILESASTNQTSMYLCASSSWTGGETQYFGPGTRLLVL.

The CDR3 bases are TGTGCCAGCAGCGTAGGTGAGGGAGGCTACACCTTC. It codes for CASSVGEGGYTF. The chain is built from TRBV9 and TRBJ1-2; D remains ambiguous. Germline lookup yields CDR1 SGDLS and CDR2 YYNGEE. Trimming pared 0 bases from V and 8 bases from J, leaving 8 bases between. The CDR3 contains 12 residues.

This sequence joins TRBV2 and TRBJ1-2; no clear D. This CDR3 region has 13 residues. Between the trimmed V and J ends, which lost 7 bases and 4 bases, there was a span of 13 bases. Germline V gene data show CDR1 as SNHLY and CDR2 as FYNNEI. The CDR3 protein is CASTAVSSYGYTF. DNA of the CDR3: TGTGCCAGCACCGCGGTTTCTAGCTATGGCTACACCTTC. The variable domain in full, with the rest retrieved from reference TRBV2 and TRBJ1-2, is EPEVTQTPSHQVTQMGQEVILRCVPISNHLYFYWYRQILGQKVEFLVSFYNNEISEKSEIFDDQFSVERPDGSNFTLKIRSTKLEDSAMYFCASTAVSSYGYTFGSGTRLTVV.

The chain has TRBV2 and TRBJ2-7, with D possibly TRBD1 on 6 matching bases. V lost 5 bases to trimming and J lost 2 bases, with 13 bases between them. The V gene's germline CDR1 is SNHLY and CDR2 FYNNEI. CDR3 length: 14 residues. The DNA for the CDR3 is TGTGCCAGCAGTACTAAGCAGGGGCCCTACGAGCAGTACTTC. Residues: CASSTKQGPYEQYF.

In this sample, this clone turned up once. The V call is TRBV6-1, the J call TRBJ2-2; D is possibly TRBD2 (6 bases). The V gene's germline CDR1 is MNHNS and CDR2 SASEGT. Trimming stripped 4 bases from V and 3 bases from J, with 15 bases between. This CDR3 is built from 16 residues. CDR3 in amino acids: CASSVRGTPDTGELFF. The CDR3 DNA sequence: TGTGCCAGCAGTGTTCGGGGGACCCCGGACACCGGGGAGCTGTTTTTT.

The chain uses TRBV30 and TRBJ1-1; D unresolved. Trimming shortened V by 8 bases and J by 0 bases, and 10 bases separated the two germline ends. The CDR3 runs 12 residues. Germline CDR1 GTSNPN, CDR2 SVGIG (reference sequence). CDR3 nucleotides: TGTGCCCGTTCGGAGGTGAACACTGAAGCTTTCTTT. Its translation: CARSEVNTEAFF.

The gene calls are TRBV29-1 and TRBJ2-2; D is uncertain. Germline CDR1 SQVTM, CDR2 ANQGSEA. The germline V and J ends were trimmed by 6 bases and 2 bases, with 7 bases remaining between them. CDR3 length: 12 residues. CDR3 amino acids: CSVLLNTGELFF. CDR3 nucleotide sequence: TGCAGCGTCCTTCTCAACACCGGGGAGCTGTTTTTT.

The V call is TRBV6-6, the J call TRBJ1-4; 8 positions agree with TRBD1. CDR1 is MNHNY and CDR2 is SVGAGI in the germline V gene (reference sequence). The CDR3 covers 15 residues. Trimming removed 6 bases from V and 8 bases from J; junction bases left unmatched: 11. CDR3 in DNA: TGTGCCAGCAGAAGACCCGGACAGGGCGGGGAAAAACTGTTTTTT. It translates to CASRRPGQGGEKLFF.